Listed below are T cell receptor beta chains from one sample, sequenced in a study of Ad26.COV2.S vaccination and SARS-CoV-2 variants. The data were produced by immunoSEQ multiplex PCR, yet TCRdb's version contains in-frame clones alone and is incomplete. Seen here are approximately 460,000 clones, 89% observed once, and the top ten hold 1.5% to 2%. Source: peripheral blood, taken in a trial of Ad26.COV2.S vaccine versus placebo. Every receptor here comes from a person aged 18-65 years who received the Ad26.COV2.S COVID-19 vaccine or a placebo. Both conserved end residues are part of each CDR3. A D gene is named only where the DNA matches it firmly. Not every row has a clone size; where given, it reads once, few, many or a size class.

abundance: -
d_gene: TRBD1
j_gene: TRBJ1-5
len: 15
v_gene: TRBV6-2/TRBV6-3
CDR3aa: CASSYPTGRNQPQHF
CDR3nt: TGTGCCAGCAGTTACCCGACAGGGAGGAATCAGCCCCAGCATTTT

abundance: -
d_gene: TRBD2
j_gene: TRBJ2-1
len: 16
v_gene: TRBV19
CDR3aa: CASNPGLAGVHNEQFF
CDR3nt: TGTGCCAGTAATCCGGGGCTAGCGGGAGTCCACAATGAGCAGTTCTTC

abundance: -
d_gene: -
j_gene: TRBJ1-5
len: 15
v_gene: TRBV28
CDR3aa: CASSHRSGGNQPQHF
CDR3nt: TGTGCCAGCAGCCACCGGTCGGGGGGAAATCAGCCCCAGCATTTT

abundance: -
d_gene: TRBD1
j_gene: TRBJ2-6
len: 21
v_gene: TRBV28
CDR3aa: CASSSPIGQGLTLVGANVLTF
CDR3nt: TGTGCCAGCAGTTCCCCTATAGGACAGGGGCTAACGCTGGTCGGGGCCAACGTCCTGACTTTC

abundance: -
d_gene: TRBD1
j_gene: TRBJ2-1
len: 18
v_gene: TRBV6-4
CDR3aa: CASSADKTGGRAYNEQFF
CDR3nt: TGTGCCAGCAGCGCGGACAAGACAGGGGGCAGGGCCTACAATGAGCAGTTCTTC

abundance: -
d_gene: -
j_gene: TRBJ2-7
len: 12
v_gene: TRBV28
CDR3aa: CASKAGRLEQYF
CDR3nt: TGTGCCAGCAAAGCAGGAAGGCTCGAGCAGTACTTC

abundance: few
d_gene: -
j_gene: TRBJ1-1
len: 11
v_gene: TRBV6-5
CDR3aa: CASRANTEAFF
CDR3nt: TGTGCCAGCAGAGCGAACACTGAAGCTTTCTTT

abundance: -
d_gene: -
j_gene: TRBJ1-2
len: 12
v_gene: TRBV30
CDR3aa: CAWSIGTDGYTF
CDR3nt: TGTGCCTGGAGCATCGGGACCGATGGCTACACCTTC

abundance: -
d_gene: TRBD1
j_gene: TRBJ1-5
len: 15
v_gene: TRBV6-6
CDR3aa: CASIYTGGGKEPQHF
CDR3nt: TGTGCCAGCATATACACGGGAGGGGGCAAGGAGCCCCAGCATTTT

abundance: -
d_gene: TRBD1
j_gene: TRBJ2-5
len: 13
v_gene: TRBV18
CDR3aa: CASTWTGQETQYF
CDR3nt: TGTGCCAGCACCTGGACAGGGCAAGAGACCCAGTACTTC

abundance: -
d_gene: -
j_gene: TRBJ2-1
len: 14
v_gene: TRBV6-5
CDR3aa: CASSSTSRHNEQFF
CDR3nt: TGTGCCAGCAGTTCTACTAGTCGCCACAATGAGCAGTTCTTC

abundance: -
d_gene: -
j_gene: TRBJ2-1
len: 16
v_gene: TRBV19
CDR3aa: CASSIRLAGSYNEQFF
CDR3nt: TGTGCCAGTAGTATAAGGCTAGCTGGGTCCTACAATGAGCAGTTCTTC

abundance: -
d_gene: TRBD2
j_gene: TRBJ2-1
len: 17
v_gene: TRBV19
CDR3aa: CASSKEEGLATYNEQFF
CDR3nt: TGTGCCAGTAGTAAGGAGGAGGGACTAGCGACTTACAATGAGCAGTTCTTC

abundance: once
d_gene: -
j_gene: TRBJ2-6
len: 15
v_gene: TRBV7-2
CDR3aa: CASSFPSSGANVLTF
CDR3nt: TGTGCCAGCAGCTTTCCGAGCTCTGGGGCCAACGTCCTGACTTTC

abundance: -
d_gene: -
j_gene: TRBJ2-2
len: 11
v_gene: TRBV5-8
CDR3aa: CASSRFRELFF
CDR3nt: TGTGCCAGCAGCCGCTTTAGGGAGCTGTTTTTT

abundance: -
d_gene: TRBD2
j_gene: TRBJ2-5
len: 14
v_gene: TRBV6-1
CDR3aa: CASREERGQETQYF
CDR3nt: TGTGCCAGCAGAGAAGAGCGGGGGCAAGAGACCCAGTACTTC

abundance: -
d_gene: -
j_gene: TRBJ2-7
len: 13
v_gene: TRBV27
CDR3aa: CASSFARGYEQYF
CDR3nt: TGTGCCAGCAGTTTCGCACGGGGCTACGAGCAGTACTTC

abundance: -
d_gene: TRBD1
j_gene: TRBJ2-4
len: 16
v_gene: TRBV27
CDR3aa: CATWTGGAKAKNIQYF
CDR3nt: TGTGCCACTTGGACAGGGGGCGCGAAGGCCAAAAACATTCAGTACTTC

abundance: -
d_gene: TRBD1
j_gene: TRBJ2-7
len: 14
v_gene: TRBV6-5
CDR3aa: CATQLQGPPYEQYF
CDR3nt: TGTGCCACCCAGTTACAGGGGCCCCCCTACGAGCAGTACTTC

abundance: -
d_gene: TRBD2
j_gene: TRBJ2-3
len: 17
v_gene: TRBV5-1
CDR3aa: CASSLVYASGMNYTQYF
CDR3nt: TGCGCCAGCAGCTTGGTTTACGCTAGCGGGATGAATTATACGCAGTATTTT

abundance: -
d_gene: -
j_gene: TRBJ2-3
len: 12
v_gene: TRBV12-3/TRBV12-4
CDR3aa: CASSLTGDTQYF
CDR3nt: TGTGCCAGCAGCCTGACGGGAGATACGCAGTATTTT

abundance: -
d_gene: -
j_gene: TRBJ2-3
len: 16
v_gene: TRBV5-1
CDR3aa: CASSLALSPSTDTQYF
CDR3nt: TGCGCCAGCAGCTTGGCTTTATCCCCTAGCACAGATACGCAGTATTTT

abundance: once
d_gene: TRBD2
j_gene: TRBJ2-1
len: 15
v_gene: TRBV5-1
CDR3aa: CASSSGTSGRGEQFF
CDR3nt: TGCGCCAGCAGCTCGGGGACTAGCGGGAGAGGTGAGCAGTTCTTC

abundance: -
d_gene: TRBD2
j_gene: TRBJ2-7
len: 14
v_gene: TRBV7-6
CDR3aa: CASTRGAGGVEQYF
CDR3nt: TGTGCCAGTACGCGGGGGGCGGGAGGTGTAGAGCAGTACTTC

abundance: many
d_gene: -
j_gene: TRBJ1-2
len: 13
v_gene: TRBV12-3/TRBV12-4
CDR3aa: CASSQDGRGGYTF
CDR3nt: TGTGCCAGCAGCCAAGACGGACGGGGTGGCTACACCTTC

abundance: -
d_gene: -
j_gene: TRBJ2-1
len: 17
v_gene: TRBV19
CDR3aa: CASSEVFSVLPYNEQFF
CDR3nt: TGTGCCAGTAGTGAAGTTTTCTCGGTACTACCGTACAATGAGCAGTTCTTC

abundance: -
d_gene: -
j_gene: TRBJ2-3
len: 16
v_gene: TRBV29-1
CDR3aa: CSVLGQSLPSTDTQYF
CDR3nt: TGCAGCGTGCTTGGACAGTCGCTACCTAGCACAGATACGCAGTATTTT